This record looks at one T cell receptor (beta chain) sequence and its context. Its antigen is unidentified. Germline loops: CDR1 SNHLY, CDR2 FYNNEI. The CDR3 loop spans 14 amino acids. V was shortened by 5 bases and J by 5 bases, with 14 bases between the two germline ends. This entry comes from a study of regulatory T cells in long-lasting Graves disease. Overall study: For under 3 months, newly diagnosed Graves' patients had been taking antithyroid drugs. The study, taken as a whole, reports: Persistent disease exhibited a predilection for TRBV28, TRBJ1-2 and TRBJ2-5.

Specified time point: newly diagnosed GD, antithyroid drugs for less than 3 months. PBMC RNA was the source of the TCR library. Construction of the TCR beta libraries employed iRepertoire HTBI primers in conjunction with Arm-PCR of CDR3 regions. MiXCR, applied by TCRdb to the multiplex PCR reads, yields one record per CDR3 protein. The table records over 450,000 distinct CDR3 sequences, 12% of them present only once. The same sample was also studied in work on T cells in Graves' hyperthyroidism and ophthalmopathy. From that report: Blood also carried most thyroid clonotypes expanded above 0.001. The model identified upcoming ophthalmopathy a median approximately 6.5 months ahead of onset.

This TCR derives from a woman in her 30s with Graves disease. The chain links TRBV2 to TRBJ2-3; D gene ambiguous. Sequenced material: peripheral blood mononuclear cells (PBMCs), taken at new diagnosis, from a patient treated with antithyroid drugs. CDR3 protein: CASSRAEVQDTQYF. The CDR3 nucleotides read TGTGCCAGCAGTCGCGCCGAAGTACAAGATACGCAGTATTTT.